This T cell receptor beta chain was recovered during a study of OX40 agonist ivuxolimab in advanced cancers. Study at large: The study gave patients intravenous ivuxolimab at 0.01 to 10 mg/kg every 2 weeks.

This clone has a single count. Its specificity is not known. Some clones are missing from TCRdb's copy, which holds only in-frame ones; the method was immunoSEQ multiplex PCR. This table has about 18,000 clones, about 80% appearing once. Points from the study as a whole: Researchers report that CD8+ T cells had, on average, more expanded clones than CD4+. Among expanded peripheral T cells, antigen specificity went undetermined.

This material consisted of CD4+ or CD8+ T cells sorted from blood, taken in a trial of the OX40 agonist ivuxolimab. The origin of this receptor is an adult with an advanced solid tumor such as melanoma, head and neck, liver or kidney cancer.

Here the CDR3 DNA reads TGTGCCAGCAGCGTCTTTGACAGGGGTACGACCGGGGAGCTGTTTTTT. Amino acid sequence: CASSVFDRGTTGELFF. This chain uses TRBV9 with TRBJ2-2, with TRBD1 identical over 8 bases. The CDR3 runs to 16 residues. Germline trimming cut 2 bases from V and 5 bases from J; bases unmatched to any gene: 8. Germline V gene lookup returns CDR1 SGDLS and CDR2 YYNGEE.